A single sample is the source of the 5 T cell receptor beta chains below, sequenced in a study of blood T cells in healthy people across ages. With a J-beta primer mix and a sample-barcoded 5' primer, a second PCR ran about 7 to 12 cycles. TCRdb independently ran MiXCR on the 5' RACE reads; one entry per CDR3 protein. The sample contains about 720,000 distinct CDR3 sequences, around a fifth of which appear only once. The sample taken for sequencing was blood. The receptors were sampled from a man between 65 and 79 years old in good health.

This clonotype appeared a few times. One junction end does not reproduce the germline sequence, and a read error may be involved. This rearrangement joins TRBV6-5 to TRBJ1-2, with 9 bases lining up with TRBD1. The germline V gene encodes CDR1 MNHEY and CDR2 SVGAGI. This CDR3 comprises 16 residues. The CDR3 nucleotides are TGTGCCAGCAGTTCCGTACGACAGGGGGTGAACTATGGCTACGCCTTC. This codes for CASSSVRQGVNYGYAF.

The V call is TRBV20-1, the J call TRBJ1-1; 7 positions agree with TRBD1. Per germline, CDR1 DFQATT and CDR2 SNEGSKA (reference sequence). This CDR3 has 15 residues. Trimming removed 2 bases from V and 1 base from J; junction bases left unmatched: 7. The CDR3 sequence: CSARLRQGGNTEAFF. CDR3 in DNA: TGCAGTGCTAGATTACGACAGGGTGGGAACACTGAAGCTTTCTTT.

This clonotype was found a few times. V gene TRBV6-5 combines with J gene TRBJ1-3; 7 nucleotides agree with TRBD1. V lost 10 bases, J lost 4 bases, and 7 bases stayed unmatched. The CDR3 sequence is 13 residues long. Germline V CDR1 and CDR2: MNHEY, SVGAGI. CDR3 region: CATQTGQGNTIYF. The CDR3 coding sequence is TGTGCCACCCAAACGGGACAGGGAAACACCATATATTTT.

J is TRBJ1-2 and V is TRBV6-5; D uncertain. V lost 7 bases and J 8 bases, leaving 17 bases between the germline ends. CDR3 length: 13 amino acids. CDR1 and CDR2 (germline): MNHEY, SVGAGI. The CDR3 spells CASIPGWGWGYTF. The CDR3 bases are TGTGCCAGCATCCCTGGGTGGGGTTGGGGCTACACCTTC.

This clonotype turned up a few times. The rearrangement links TRBV15 to TRBJ1-5, with D uncertain. The CDR3 runs 15 residues. V lost 7 bases, J lost 4 bases, and 17 bases lay in between. The germline CDR1 and CDR2 sequences are LNHNV and YYDKDF (reference sequence). CDR3 loop: CATKPSTENNQPQHF. In DNA form, the CDR3 reads TGTGCCACCAAACCCAGTACAGAGAATAATCAGCCCCAGCATTTT.